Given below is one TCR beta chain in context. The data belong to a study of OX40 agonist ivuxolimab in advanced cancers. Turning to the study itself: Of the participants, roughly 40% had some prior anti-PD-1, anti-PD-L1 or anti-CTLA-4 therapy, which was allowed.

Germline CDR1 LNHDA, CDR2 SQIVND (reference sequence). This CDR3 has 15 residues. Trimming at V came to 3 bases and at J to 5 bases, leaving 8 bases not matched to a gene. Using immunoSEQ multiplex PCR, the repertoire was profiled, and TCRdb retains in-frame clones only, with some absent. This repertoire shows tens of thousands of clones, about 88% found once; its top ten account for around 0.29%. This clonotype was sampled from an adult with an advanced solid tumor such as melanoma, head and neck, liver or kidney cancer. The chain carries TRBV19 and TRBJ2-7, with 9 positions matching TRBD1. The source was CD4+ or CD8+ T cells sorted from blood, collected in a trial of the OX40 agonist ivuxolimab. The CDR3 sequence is CASSIGGTGRDEQYF. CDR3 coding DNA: TGTGCCAGTAGTATTGGCGGGACAGGGAGGGACGAGCAGTACTTC.